This T cell receptor beta chain stems from a study of OX40 agonist ivuxolimab in advanced cancers. Study at large: Males comprised 70% to 85% of the group, whose mean age was roughly 64 years (range roughly 20 to 85).

Study results and caveats: Low normalized clonal expansion also occurred in some nonresponding patients. Dose levels from 0.1 to 3.0 mg/kg saw CD4+ and CD8+ blood T cells expand clonally by week 6.

Assay used: immunoSEQ multiplex PCR; TCRdb lists only in-frame clones, some missing. This table has tens of thousands of clones, more than 85% appearing once. The CDR3 extends over 15 amino acids. Germline loops: CDR1 SEHNR, CDR2 FQNEAQ (reference sequence). V was clipped by 5 bases and J by 0 bases, with 13 bases between them. As regards this clone: Its specificity is not known.

This receptor was taken from an adult with an advanced solid tumor such as melanoma, head and neck, liver or kidney cancer. Sample: CD4+ or CD8+ T cells sorted from blood, taken in a trial of the OX40 agonist ivuxolimab. The chain carries TRBV7-9 and TRBJ1-1; TRBD1 might be the D (6 bases). CDR3 loop: CASSPQGSLNTEAFF. The CDR3 region has the DNA TGTGCCAGCAGCCCCCAGGGGAGCTTGAACACTGAAGCTTTCTTT.